This T cell receptor (beta chain) is drawn from a study of T cell changes during pregnancy in multiple sclerosis. Clones were read by immunoSEQ multiplex PCR, and TCRdb kept only the in-frame ones, dropping some. Of fewer than 110,000 clones listed, about nine tenths are singletons. Looked up from germline, CDR1 is GTSNPN and CDR2 is SVGIG (reference sequence). Trimming pared 2 bases from V and 3 bases from J, leaving 7 bases between. The CDR3 has 12 amino acids. The V and J genes are TRBV30 and TRBJ1-1; D unresolved. The TCR originated in a female donor in good health, enrolled as a control in a pregnancy study. The sequenced sample was peripheral blood, obtained in the third trimester of pregnancy. Here the CDR3 reads CAWSSTYTEAFF. In nucleotides, the CDR3 is TGTGCCTGGAGTTCGACTTACACTGAAGCTTTCTTT.